The T cell receptor beta chain under discussion was sequenced for a study of T-cell reconstitution after alpha-beta-depleted transplantation in children. Preparing the TCRbeta library involved the use of unique molecular identifiers. TCRdb reprocessed the PCR reads via MiXCR and lists one record per CDR3 protein. The data contain around 700,000 distinct CDR3 sequences, roughly 13% of them singletons. Trimming took 4 bases from V and 0 from J, leaving 15 bases between them. This CDR3 region has 16 residues. CDR1 is SGHRS and CDR2 is YFSETQ in the germline V gene. The receptor comes from a girl between 2 and 10 years old with congenital amegakaryocytic thrombocytopenia, due to receive a stem cell transplant. The J gene is TRBJ2-3, the V gene TRBV5-1; tentatively, D is TRBD1 (5 bases). The sample was PBMCs, taken before TCRalphabeta/CD19-depleted stem cell transplant. CDR3 amino acids: CASSLGRTPSTDTQYF. The CDR3 coding sequence is TGCGCCAGCAGCCTAGGGCGGACACCTAGCACAGATACGCAGTATTTT. Variable domain in full (rest from reference TRBV5-1 and TRBJ2-3): KAGVTQTPRYLIKTRGQQVTLSCSPISGHRSVSWYQQTPGQGLQFLFEYFSETQRNKGNFPGRFSGRQFSNSRSEMNVSTLELGDSALYLCASSLGRTPSTDTQYFGPGTRLTVL.